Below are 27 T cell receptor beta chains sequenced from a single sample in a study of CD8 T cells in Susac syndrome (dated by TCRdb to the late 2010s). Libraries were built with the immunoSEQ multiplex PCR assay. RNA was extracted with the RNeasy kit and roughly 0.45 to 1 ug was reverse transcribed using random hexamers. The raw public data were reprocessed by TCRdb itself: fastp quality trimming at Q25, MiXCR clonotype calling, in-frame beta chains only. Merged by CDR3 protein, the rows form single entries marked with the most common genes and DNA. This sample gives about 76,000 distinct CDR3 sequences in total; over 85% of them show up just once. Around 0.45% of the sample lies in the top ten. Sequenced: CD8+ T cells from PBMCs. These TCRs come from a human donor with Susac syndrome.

CDR3 region: CASSRPGQDFGTQYF. As DNA, the CDR3 is TGTGCCAGCAGCCGGCCGGGACAGGATTTCGGTACGCAGTATTTT. The V and J genes are TRBV5-4 and TRBJ2-3; TRBD1 matches 8 bases. Germline CDR1 and CDR2: SGHNT and YYREEE (reference sequence). The CDR3 totals 15 residues. V shed 4 bases and J 8 bases; nucleotides not matched to a gene: 12.

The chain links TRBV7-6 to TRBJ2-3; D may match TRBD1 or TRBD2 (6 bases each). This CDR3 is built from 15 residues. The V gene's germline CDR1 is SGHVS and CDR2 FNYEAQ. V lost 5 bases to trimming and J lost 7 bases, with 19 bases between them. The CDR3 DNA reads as TGTGCCAGCAGCACACGACTAGGGGGTGACTATACGCAGTATTTT. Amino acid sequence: CASSTRLGGDYTQYF.

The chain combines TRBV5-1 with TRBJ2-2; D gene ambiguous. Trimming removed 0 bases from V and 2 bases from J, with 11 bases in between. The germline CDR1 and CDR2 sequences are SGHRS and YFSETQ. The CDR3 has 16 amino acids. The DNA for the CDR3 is TGCGCCAGCAGCTTGGGCCCACAGCCTAACACCGGGGAGCTGTTTTTT. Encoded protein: CASSLGPQPNTGELFF.

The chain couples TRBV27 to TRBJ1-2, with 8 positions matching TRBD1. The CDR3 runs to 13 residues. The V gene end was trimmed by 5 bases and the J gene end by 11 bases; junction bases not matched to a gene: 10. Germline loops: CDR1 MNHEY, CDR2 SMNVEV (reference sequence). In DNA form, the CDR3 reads TGTGCCAGCAGTCCCGGGACAGGCCGAGGGTACACCTTC. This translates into CASSPGTGRGYTF.

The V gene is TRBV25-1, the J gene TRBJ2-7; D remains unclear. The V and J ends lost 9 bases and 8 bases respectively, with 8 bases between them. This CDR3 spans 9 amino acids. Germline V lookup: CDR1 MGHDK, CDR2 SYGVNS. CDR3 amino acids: CASPTKQYF. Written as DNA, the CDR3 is TGTGCCAGTCCGACAAAGCAGTACTTC.

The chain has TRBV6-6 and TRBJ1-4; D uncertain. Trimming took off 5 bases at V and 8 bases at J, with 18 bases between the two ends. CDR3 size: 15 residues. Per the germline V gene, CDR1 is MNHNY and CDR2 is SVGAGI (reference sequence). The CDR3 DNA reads TGTGCCAGCAGTGCCCCGACTACCCTCAAGGAAAAACTGTTTTTT. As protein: CASSAPTTLKEKLFF.

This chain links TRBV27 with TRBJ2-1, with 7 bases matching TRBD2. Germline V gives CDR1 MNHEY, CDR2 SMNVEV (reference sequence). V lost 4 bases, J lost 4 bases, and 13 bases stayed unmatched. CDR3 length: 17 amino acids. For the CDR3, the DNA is TGTGCCAGCAGTTCCTTAACCGCGGGAGCATTATACAATGAGCAGTTCTTC. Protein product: CASSSLTAGALYNEQFF.

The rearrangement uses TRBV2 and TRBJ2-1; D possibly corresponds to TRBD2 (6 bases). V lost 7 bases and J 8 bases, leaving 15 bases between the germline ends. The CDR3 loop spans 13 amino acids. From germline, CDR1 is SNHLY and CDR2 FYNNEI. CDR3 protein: CASIGGLTHEQFF. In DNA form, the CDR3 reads TGTGCCAGCATCGGGGGTCTGACCCATGAGCAGTTCTTC.

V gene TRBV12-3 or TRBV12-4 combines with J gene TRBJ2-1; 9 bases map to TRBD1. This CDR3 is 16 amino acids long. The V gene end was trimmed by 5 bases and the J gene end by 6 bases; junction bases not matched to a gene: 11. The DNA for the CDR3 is TGTGCCAGCAGTCCCCATCCCGGGACAGGGCGCAATGAGCAGTTCTTC. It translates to CASSPHPGTGRNEQFF.

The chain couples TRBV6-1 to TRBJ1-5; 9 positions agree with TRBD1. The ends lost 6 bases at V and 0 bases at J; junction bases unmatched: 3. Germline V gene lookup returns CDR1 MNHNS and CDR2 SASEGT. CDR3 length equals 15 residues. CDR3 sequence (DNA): TGTGCCAGCAGCGGGACAGGGTATAGCAATCAGCCCCAGCATTTT. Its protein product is CASSGTGYSNQPQHF.

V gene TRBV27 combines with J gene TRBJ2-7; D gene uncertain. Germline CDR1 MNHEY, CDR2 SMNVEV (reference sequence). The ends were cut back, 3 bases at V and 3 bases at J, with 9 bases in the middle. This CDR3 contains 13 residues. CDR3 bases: TGTGCCAGCAGTTTTGGTGAGAACTACGAGCAGTACTTC. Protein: CASSFGENYEQYF.

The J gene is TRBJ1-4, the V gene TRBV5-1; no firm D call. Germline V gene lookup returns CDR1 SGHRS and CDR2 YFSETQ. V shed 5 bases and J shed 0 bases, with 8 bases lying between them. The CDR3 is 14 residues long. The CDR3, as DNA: TGCGCCAGCAGGCGGGAGCCAACTAATGAAAAACTGTTTTTT. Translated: CASRREPTNEKLFF.

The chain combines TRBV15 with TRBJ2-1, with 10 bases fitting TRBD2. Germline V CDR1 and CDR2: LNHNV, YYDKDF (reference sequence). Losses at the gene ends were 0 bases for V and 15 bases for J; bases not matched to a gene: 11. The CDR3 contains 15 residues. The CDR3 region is CATSRDSGSGRVLFF. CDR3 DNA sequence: TGTGCCACCAGCAGAGATAGTGGGAGCGGGAGGGTTCTGTTCTTC.

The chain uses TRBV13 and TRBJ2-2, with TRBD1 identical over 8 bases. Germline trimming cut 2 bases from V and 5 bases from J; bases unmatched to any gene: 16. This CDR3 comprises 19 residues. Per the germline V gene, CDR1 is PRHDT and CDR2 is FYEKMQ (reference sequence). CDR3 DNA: TGTGCCAGCAGCTTACCCGGGCAGGGGGCGCCCCGAGAGACCGGGGAGCTGTTTTTT. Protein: CASSLPGQGAPRETGELFF.

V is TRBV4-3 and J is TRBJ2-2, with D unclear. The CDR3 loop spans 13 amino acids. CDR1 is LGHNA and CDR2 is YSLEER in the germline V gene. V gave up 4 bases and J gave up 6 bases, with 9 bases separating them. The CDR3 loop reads CASSPYQAGELFF. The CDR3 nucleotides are TGCGCCAGCAGCCCCTACCAGGCCGGGGAGCTGTTTTTT.

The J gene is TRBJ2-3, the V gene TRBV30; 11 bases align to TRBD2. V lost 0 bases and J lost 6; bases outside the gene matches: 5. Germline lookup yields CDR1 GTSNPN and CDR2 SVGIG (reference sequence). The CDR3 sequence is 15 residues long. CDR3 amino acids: CAWSVIAGGLDTQYF. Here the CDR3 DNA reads TGTGCCTGGAGTGTAATAGCGGGGGGGTTGGATACGCAGTATTTT.

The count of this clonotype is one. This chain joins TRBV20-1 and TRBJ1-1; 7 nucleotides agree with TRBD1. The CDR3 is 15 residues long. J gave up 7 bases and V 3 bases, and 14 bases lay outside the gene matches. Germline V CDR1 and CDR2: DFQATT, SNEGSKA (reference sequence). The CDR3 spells CSASRGAAAPVEAFF. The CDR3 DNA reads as TGCAGTGCTAGCAGGGGGGCGGCCGCTCCCGTTGAAGCTTTCTTT.

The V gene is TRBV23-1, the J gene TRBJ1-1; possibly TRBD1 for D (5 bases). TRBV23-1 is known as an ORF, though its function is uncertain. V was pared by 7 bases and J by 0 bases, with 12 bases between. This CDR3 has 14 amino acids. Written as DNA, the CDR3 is TGCGCCAGCACCCAGGCGGGGCTGAACACTGAAGCTTTCTTT. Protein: CASTQAGLNTEAFF.

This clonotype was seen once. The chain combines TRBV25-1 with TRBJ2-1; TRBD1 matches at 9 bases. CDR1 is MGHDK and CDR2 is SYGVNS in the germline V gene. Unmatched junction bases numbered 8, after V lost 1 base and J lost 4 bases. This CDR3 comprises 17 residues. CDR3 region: CASSESGDREKYNEQFF. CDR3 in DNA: TGTGCCAGCAGTGAATCGGGGGACAGGGAAAAATACAATGAGCAGTTCTTC.

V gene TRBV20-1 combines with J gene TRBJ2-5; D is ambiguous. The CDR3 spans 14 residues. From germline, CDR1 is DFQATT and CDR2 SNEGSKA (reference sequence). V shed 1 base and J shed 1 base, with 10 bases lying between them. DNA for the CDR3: TGCAGTGCTAGAGCCCCTAAAATCCAAGAGACCCAGTACTTC. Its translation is CSARAPKIQETQYF.

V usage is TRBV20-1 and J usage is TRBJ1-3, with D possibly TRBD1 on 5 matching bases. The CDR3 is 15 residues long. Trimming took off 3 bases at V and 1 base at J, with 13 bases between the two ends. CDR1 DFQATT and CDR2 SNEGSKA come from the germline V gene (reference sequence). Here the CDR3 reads CSASAISGSGNTIYF. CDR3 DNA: TGCAGTGCTAGTGCAATCTCAGGGTCTGGAAACACCATATATTTT.

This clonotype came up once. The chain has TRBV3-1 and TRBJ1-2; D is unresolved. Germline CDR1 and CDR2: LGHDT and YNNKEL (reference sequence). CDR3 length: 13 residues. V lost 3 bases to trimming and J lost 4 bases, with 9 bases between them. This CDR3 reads CASSQEAVYGYTF. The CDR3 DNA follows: TGTGCCAGCAGCCAGGAGGCGGTCTATGGCTACACCTTC.

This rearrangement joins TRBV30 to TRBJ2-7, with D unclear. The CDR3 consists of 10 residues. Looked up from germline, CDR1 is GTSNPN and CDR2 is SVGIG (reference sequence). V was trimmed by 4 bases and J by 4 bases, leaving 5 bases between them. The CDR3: CAWNTYEQYF. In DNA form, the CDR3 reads TGTGCCTGGAACACTTACGAGCAGTACTTC.

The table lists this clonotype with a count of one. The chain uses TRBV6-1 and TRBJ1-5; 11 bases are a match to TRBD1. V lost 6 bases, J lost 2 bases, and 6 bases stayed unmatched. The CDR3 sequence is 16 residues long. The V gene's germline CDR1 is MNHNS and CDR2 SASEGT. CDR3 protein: CASRRDRGTGNQPQHF. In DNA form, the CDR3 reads TGTGCCAGCAGAAGGGACAGGGGGACGGGCAATCAGCCCCAGCATTTT.

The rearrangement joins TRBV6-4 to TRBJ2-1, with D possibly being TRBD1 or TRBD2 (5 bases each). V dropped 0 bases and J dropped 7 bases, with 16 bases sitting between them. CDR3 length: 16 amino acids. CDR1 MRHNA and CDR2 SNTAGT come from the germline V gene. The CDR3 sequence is CASSDSPWGIVNEQFF. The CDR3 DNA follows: TGTGCCAGCAGTGACTCGCCCTGGGGGATTGTGAATGAGCAGTTCTTC.

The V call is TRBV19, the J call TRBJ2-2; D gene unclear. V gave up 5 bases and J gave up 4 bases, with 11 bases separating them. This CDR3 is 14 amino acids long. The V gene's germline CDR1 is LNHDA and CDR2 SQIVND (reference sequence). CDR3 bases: TGTGCCAGTAGTCGCTTCGGGCCCACCGGGGAGCTGTTTTTT. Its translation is CASSRFGPTGELFF.

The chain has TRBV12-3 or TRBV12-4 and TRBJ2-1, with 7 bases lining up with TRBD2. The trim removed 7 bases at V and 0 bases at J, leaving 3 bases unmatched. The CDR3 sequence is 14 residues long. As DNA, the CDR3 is TGTGCCAGCAATCCTAGCGGCTCCTACAATGAGCAGTTCTTC. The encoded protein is CASNPSGSYNEQFF.